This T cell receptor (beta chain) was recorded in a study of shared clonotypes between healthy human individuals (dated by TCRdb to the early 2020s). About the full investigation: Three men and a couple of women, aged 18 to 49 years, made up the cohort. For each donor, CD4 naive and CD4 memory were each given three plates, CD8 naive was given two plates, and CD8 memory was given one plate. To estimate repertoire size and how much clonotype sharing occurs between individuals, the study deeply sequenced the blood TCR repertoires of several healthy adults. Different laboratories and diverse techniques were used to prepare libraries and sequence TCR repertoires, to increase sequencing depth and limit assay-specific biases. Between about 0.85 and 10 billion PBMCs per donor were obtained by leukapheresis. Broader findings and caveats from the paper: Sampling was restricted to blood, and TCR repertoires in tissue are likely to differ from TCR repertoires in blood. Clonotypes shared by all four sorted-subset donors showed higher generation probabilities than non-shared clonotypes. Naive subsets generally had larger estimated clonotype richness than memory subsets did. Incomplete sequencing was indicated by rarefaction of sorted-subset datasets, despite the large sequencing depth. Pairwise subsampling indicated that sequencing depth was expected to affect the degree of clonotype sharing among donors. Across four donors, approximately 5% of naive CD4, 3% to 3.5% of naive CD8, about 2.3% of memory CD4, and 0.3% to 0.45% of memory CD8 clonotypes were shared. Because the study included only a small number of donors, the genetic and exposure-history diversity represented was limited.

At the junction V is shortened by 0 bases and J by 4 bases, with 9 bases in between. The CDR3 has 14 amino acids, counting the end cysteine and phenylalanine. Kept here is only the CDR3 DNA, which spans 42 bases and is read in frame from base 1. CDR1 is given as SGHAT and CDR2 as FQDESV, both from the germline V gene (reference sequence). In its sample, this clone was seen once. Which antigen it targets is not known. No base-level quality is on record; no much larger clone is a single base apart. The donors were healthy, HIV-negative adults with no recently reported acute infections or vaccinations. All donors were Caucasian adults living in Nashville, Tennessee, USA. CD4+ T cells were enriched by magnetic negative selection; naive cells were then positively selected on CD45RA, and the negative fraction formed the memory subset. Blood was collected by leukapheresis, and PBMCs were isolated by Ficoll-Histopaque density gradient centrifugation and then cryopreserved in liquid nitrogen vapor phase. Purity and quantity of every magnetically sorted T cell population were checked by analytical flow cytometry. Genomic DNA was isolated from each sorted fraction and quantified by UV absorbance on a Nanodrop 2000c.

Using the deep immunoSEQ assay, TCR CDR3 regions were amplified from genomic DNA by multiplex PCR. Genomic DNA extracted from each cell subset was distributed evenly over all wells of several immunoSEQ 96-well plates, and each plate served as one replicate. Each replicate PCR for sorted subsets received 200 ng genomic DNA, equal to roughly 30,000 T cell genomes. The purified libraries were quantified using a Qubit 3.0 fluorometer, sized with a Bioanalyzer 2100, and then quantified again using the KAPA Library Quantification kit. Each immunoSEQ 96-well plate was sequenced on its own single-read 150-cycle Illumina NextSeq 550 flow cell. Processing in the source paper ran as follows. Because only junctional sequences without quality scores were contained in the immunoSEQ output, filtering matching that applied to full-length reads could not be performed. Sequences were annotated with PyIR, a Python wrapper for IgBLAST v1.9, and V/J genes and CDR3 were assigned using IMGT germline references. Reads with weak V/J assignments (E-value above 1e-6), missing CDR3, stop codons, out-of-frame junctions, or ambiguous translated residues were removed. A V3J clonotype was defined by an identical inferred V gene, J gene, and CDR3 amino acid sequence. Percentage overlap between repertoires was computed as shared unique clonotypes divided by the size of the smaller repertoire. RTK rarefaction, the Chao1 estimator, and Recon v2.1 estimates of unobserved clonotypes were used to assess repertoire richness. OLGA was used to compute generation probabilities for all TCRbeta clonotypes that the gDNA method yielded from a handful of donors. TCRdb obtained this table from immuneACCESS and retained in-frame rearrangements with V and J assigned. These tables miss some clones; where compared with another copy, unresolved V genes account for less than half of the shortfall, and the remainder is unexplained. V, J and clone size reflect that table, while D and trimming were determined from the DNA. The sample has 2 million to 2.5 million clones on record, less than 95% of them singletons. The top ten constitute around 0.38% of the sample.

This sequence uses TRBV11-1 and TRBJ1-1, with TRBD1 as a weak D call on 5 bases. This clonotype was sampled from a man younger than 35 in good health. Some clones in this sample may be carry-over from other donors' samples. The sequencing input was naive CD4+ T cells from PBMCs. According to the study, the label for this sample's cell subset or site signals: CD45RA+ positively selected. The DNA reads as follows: TGTGCCAGCAGCTTAGCGCTGGGGGGCACTGAAGCTTTCTTT. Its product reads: CASSLALGGTEAFF.